The rows below give T cell receptor beta chains drawn from one sample of a study of beta chain features in type 1 diabetes. Here immunoSEQ multiplex PCR was the method, and the copy in TCRdb shows in-frame clones only, minus some. The table shows over 700,000 clones, with about 17% occurring only once. Sequencing was done on a sample of naive CD4+ T cells from blood. Source of these receptors: a woman aged 18-29 years in good health. Each CDR3 is given with its conserved first and last residue. D genes are given only for firm matches. Expanded clones are given a class, and other clones once, few, many or no size at all.

clone size | J gene | D gene | V gene | CDR3 DNA | CDR3 protein
- | TRBJ2-7 | TRBD1 | TRBV7-8 | TGTGCCAGCAGCACAGGGACAGGGAGTTACTACGAGCAGTACTTC | CASSTGTGSYYEQYF
few | TRBJ2-1 | - | TRBV5-5 | TGTGCCAGCAGCTTGGGTCTAGCCTCCTACAATGAGCAGTTCTTC | CASSLGLASYNEQFF
few | TRBJ2-7 | TRBD2 | TRBV7-9 | TGTGCCAGCAGCTCCGGACTAGCGGGAGGGCCCTACGAGCAGTACTTC | CASSSGLAGGPYEQYF
few | TRBJ2-7 | - | TRBV1 | TGCACCAGCAGCCAAGCCTCTAGCGGGAGGGAGACCTACGAGCAGTACTTC | CTSSQASSGRETYEQYF
- | TRBJ1-2 | - | TRBV7-9 | TGTGCCAGCAGCCGAACACAGGGATTATCTGGCTACACCTTC | CASSRTQGLSGYTF
few | TRBJ1-2 | - | TRBV27 | TGTGCCAGCGCAGGGGCCCATGGCTACACCTTC | CASAGAHGYTF
few | TRBJ2-3 | - | TRBV7-2 | TGTGCCAGCAGCTTACTACCCGGAGATACGCAGTATTTT | CASSLLPGDTQYF
- | TRBJ2-1 | - | TRBV7-3 | TGTGCCAGCAGCTTAATCGGACGGGCAAGCTCCTACAATGAGCAGTTCTTC | CASSLIGRASSYNEQFF
few | TRBJ2-5 | TRBD2 | TRBV11-2 | TGTGCCAGCGGGACTAGCTCCCAAGAGACCCAGTACTTC | CASGTSSQETQYF
few | TRBJ1-2 | - | TRBV4-3 | TGCGCCAGCAGCCAAGAACCGGGAACTAACTATGGCTACACCTTC | CASSQEPGTNYGYTF
- | TRBJ2-1 | TRBD2 | TRBV10-3 | TGTGCCATCAATACCTTAGCGGGAGGAGGGAATGAGCAGTTCTTC | CAINTLAGGGNEQFF
- | TRBJ1-5 | - | TRBV18 | TGTGCCAGCTCAGGGGACGGCAATCAGCCCCAGCATTTT | CASSGDGNQPQHF
- | TRBJ1-1 | - | TRBV5-1 | TGCGCCAGCAGCTTGCAGAGGAACACTGAAGCTTTCTTT | CASSLQRNTEAFF
few | TRBJ2-2 | - | TRBV9 | TGTGCCAGCAGCGTTCGGACTCACACCGGGGAGCTGTTTTTT | CASSVRTHTGELFF
many | TRBJ2-1 | - | TRBV7-2 | TGTGCCAGCAGCTTAGGGACCTACAATGAGCAGTTCTTC | CASSLGTYNEQFF